The text below deals with one T cell receptor (beta chain). Its antigen is unknown. No quality values exist for individual bases; no much larger clone is one base distant. Looking up the germline V gene (reference sequence) yields CDR1 SEHNR and CDR2 FQNEAQ. The CDR3 sequence holds 14 residues, the cysteine and phenylalanine included. The entry retains the CDR3 DNA only, 42 bases that are in frame from base 1. Deletion took 5 bases off V and 0 bases off J, with a span of 9 bases between the germline ends. Enrollment in ICON was initiated in early 2016, and the last patient was enrolled in 2018. In a subcohort of 76 patients, fresh tumor and matched uninvolved tissue were collected for in-depth immune analyses, with TCR sequencing among those analyses. TCR sequencing was performed on DNA isolated from bulk tissue, without cell sorting. The sample is drawn from a study of tumor-infiltrating lymphocytes in localized non-small cell lung cancer (dated by TCRdb to about 2021). Context from the whole study: The cohort included patients whose samples were collected after neoadjuvant chemotherapy, as well as both smokers and never-smokers and several histologies. Resected tumor tissue and uninvolved lung tissue described as non-adjacent to the tumor were contributed by each patient, with both tissues obtained from the same patient. TCR sequencing was one of several integrated assays, alongside flow cytometry, multiplex immunofluorescence, RNA-seq, exome sequencing and proteomics, applied to the same patients. In total, the ICON cohort consisted of fewer than 190 surgical patients with localized non-small cell lung cancer who had their tumors resected. A total of 50 to 60 patients were included in the paired tumor versus uninvolved lung comparison of immunoSEQ T-cell fraction.

The immunoSEQ assay used for TCR sequencing gave the T-cell fraction in both tumor and uninvolved lung tissue. Per the source publication's procedure: For survival analysis, patients were divided into high (upper tertile) and low (lower two tertiles) T-cell fraction groups, which were compared by log-rank test. A signed-rank test was used to test paired tumor versus uninvolved lung differences in T-cell fraction. Sourced from immuneACCESS, this table was stored by TCRdb with only in-frame sequences that have V and J called. A share of the clones is absent; for the studies checked, an unresolved V gene accounts for under half, and the remainder has no known explanation. V and J calls and clone size are copied from that table; D and trimming were computed from the DNA. For this sample there are 20,000 to 25,000 clones; 60% to 75% appear just once. Clones ranked in the top ten supply 5.4% of the sample.

Results the study describes overall, beyond this receptor: TCRbeta sequencing supported higher T cell infiltration in tumors than in uninvolved lung tissue, consistent with immunofluorescence CD3 counts. No association of tumor T-cell fraction from TCR sequencing with recurrence-free survival was found (p = 0.61). No difference in TCR-derived T-cell fraction was observed between the flow cytometry-defined immunotypes IM1 (good prognosis) and IM2 (poor prognosis). Assay coverage differed among patients according to how much tissue was available, so only a subset of the cohort had TCR sequencing. Different pieces of the same tissue were used for different assays, so technical variation could not be separated from intratumor heterogeneity.

The sequence came from a human donor with non-small cell lung cancer. The chain links TRBV7-9 with TRBJ2-3; too little of a D gene remains to name it. Material: lung tumor tissue. The nucleotide sequence reads as follows: TGTGCCAGCAGCCCCCTGGCAAGCACAGATACGCAGTATTTT. Its amino acids are CASSPLASTDTQYF.